This T cell receptor (beta chain) was recorded in a study of response to subunit inactivated influenza vaccine (dated by TCRdb to about 2018). In terms of the full investigation: To follow how T cells responded to a trivalent subunit inactivated influenza vaccine, the researchers relied on deep quantitative profiling of the T cell receptor repertoire. Broad study findings and their caveats: The authors suggested that each seasonal influenza vaccination may recruit only a limited number of new T cells.

In this sample, this clonotype turned up many times. This receptor's antigen is unknown. Qualities for individual bases were not recorded, and no much larger clone is one base off. The library was generated by RT-PCR. Sequencing was carried out with an Illumina HiSeq 2500. Clones were called with MiXCR by TCRdb after fastp trimmed the public reads at Q25, and only in-frame beta chains were retained. Rows matching on CDR3 protein sequence are summarized as one entry with the most common DNA and genes. Here the sample has fewer than 550,000 distinct CDR3 sequences; about 25% occur a single time. The top ten clonotypes cover approximately 1.9% of the sample. The receptor's source is a man over 45 who received an inactivated influenza vaccine. Donor details come from another sample of the same person, matched by shared clones. The sample was CD4+ T cells sorted from PBMCs, taken around 5 days after vaccination.

The CDR3 region has the sequence CASSRTSGGALQETQYF. The DNA sequence is given as TGTGCCAGCAGCAGGACTAGCGGGGGGGCCCTCCAAGAGACCCAGTACTTC. Recombination connected TRBV7-2 to TRBJ2-5; the central 15 bases match TRBD2. According to the germline V gene, CDR1 reads SGHTA and CDR2 reads FQGNSA. Trimming removed 5 bases from V and 1 base from J; the gene matches leave 5 bases unexplained. The CDR3 contains 17 residues, cysteine and phenylalanine counted. Left in the record is the CDR3 DNA by itself, 51 bases read in frame from the first base.